This T cell receptor beta chain was recovered during a study of blood T cells in healthy people across ages. CDR1 SGHRS and CDR2 YFSETQ come from the germline V gene. The V end lost 2 bases, the J end lost 2 bases, and 14 bases lay between the germline ends. CDR3 length: 16 amino acids. Together with a sample-barcoded 5' primer, a J-beta primer mix was included in a second PCR lasting roughly 6 to 12 cycles. MiXCR, run by TCRdb on the 5' RACE reads, gives a single entry per CDR3 protein. The sample has about 1.1 million distinct CDR3 sequences; more than 30% are singletons. The chain uses TRBV5-1 and TRBJ2-1; D remains unclear. The sequencing input was blood. The receptor was derived from a man between 18 and 29 years old in good health. CDR3 sequence reads: CASSFTARTTYNEQFF. The CDR3 DNA reads TGCGCCAGCAGCTTTACTGCTCGAACGACCTACAATGAGCAGTTCTTC.